This T cell receptor beta chain stems from a study of CD8 T cells in Susac syndrome. Study-level background: The Susac syndrome patients that were sequenced included 5 or 6 with active disease and roughly eight in remission.

Study-level findings and limits: Susac-specific public clones found in total CD8+ repertoires numbered 15 to 20, and those in CD8+ TEMRA repertoires numbered a few.

After extraction with the RNeasy kit, about 0.5 to 1 ug of the RNA was reverse transcribed using random hexamers. TCRdb re-analysed the immunoSEQ multiplex PCR reads in MiXCR, keeping a single row per CDR3 protein. The sample has roughly 190,000 distinct CDR3 sequences; about 95% are singletons. As concerns this clonotype: Antigen unknown.

TCR beta sequencing covered blood CD8+ and CD4+ T cells. Germline CDR1 and CDR2: SQVTM and ANQGSEA. V lost 1 base to trimming and J lost 5 bases, with 3 bases between them. The CDR3 has 11 amino acids. The V and J genes are TRBV29-1 and TRBJ2-1; no reliable D call. Sequencing input: CD8+ T cells from PBMCs. The receptor was derived from a human donor with Susac syndrome. The CDR3 region is CSVEVDNEQFF. CDR3 DNA sequence: TGCAGCGTTGAAGTGGACAATGAGCAGTTCTTC.